This entry features one T cell receptor beta chain sequence. Its specificity is unknown. These data belong to a study of T cells in Graves' hyperthyroidism and ophthalmopathy. Overall study findings and caveats: Ophthalmopathy, as predicted by the model, came a median 6.5 months after the prediction.

TCR beta CDR3 regions were amplified from RNA transcripts. Carried out on the TCR CDR3, a first-round RT-PCR used the HTBI primer set. TCRdb called the multiplex PCR reads again in MiXCR, with one record for every CDR3 protein. The data show hundreds of thousands of distinct CDR3 sequences, with 14% seen just once and roughly a tenth held by the top ten. Trimming took off 3 bases at V and 3 bases at J, with 10 bases between the two ends. This CDR3 region has 15 residues. Germline V lookup: CDR1 KGHDR, CDR2 SFDVKD. This TCR derives from a young woman with Graves' hyperthyroidism. The gene calls are TRBV24-1 and TRBJ2-2; D uncertain. Sample: blood. The CDR3: CATSDQWSDTGELFF. The CDR3 bases are TGTGCCACCAGTGATCAATGGAGTGACACCGGGGAGCTGTTTTTT.